The clone carrying this TCR beta chain was recorded many times. Looked up from germline, CDR1 is SGHTA and CDR2 is FQGNSA. Trimming shortened V by 7 bases and J by 3 bases, and 12 bases separated the two germline ends. CDR3 length: 13 residues. This sample is drawn from a study of neurological immune-mediated disorders. The cDNA was produced through 5'RACE with 10-nucleotide random UMIs. Per sequencing run, 15-18 subjects together gave over 170 million TCR-beta sequences. TCRdb redid the calling of the 5' RACE reads with MiXCR, one entry per CDR3 protein. The sample lists roughly 36,000 distinct CDR3 sequences, roughly 13% occurring once.

This sequence joins TRBV7-2 and TRBJ2-5; possibly TRBD1 for D (6 bases). The TCR originated in a woman in her fifties or sixties with HTLV-1-associated myelopathy (HAM/TSP). The sequencing sample was made of PBMCs. This CDR3 reads CASKGAGEETQYF. The DNA for the CDR3 is TGTGCCAGCAAAGGGGCAGGGGAAGAGACCCAGTACTTC.